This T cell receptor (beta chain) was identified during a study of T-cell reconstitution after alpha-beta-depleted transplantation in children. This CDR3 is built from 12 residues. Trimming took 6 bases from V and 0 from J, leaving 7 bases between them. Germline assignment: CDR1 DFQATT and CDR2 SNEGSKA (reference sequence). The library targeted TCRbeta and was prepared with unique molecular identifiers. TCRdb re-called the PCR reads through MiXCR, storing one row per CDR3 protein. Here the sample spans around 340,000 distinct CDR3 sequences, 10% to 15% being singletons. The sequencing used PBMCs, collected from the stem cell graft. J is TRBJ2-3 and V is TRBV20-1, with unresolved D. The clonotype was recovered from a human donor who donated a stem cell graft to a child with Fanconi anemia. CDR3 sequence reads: CSAPDSTDTQYF. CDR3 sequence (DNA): TGCAGTGCCCCCGACAGCACAGATACGCAGTATTTT.